This T cell receptor beta chain was identified during a study of spatial heterogeneity in lung cancer. Overall study findings and caveats: Within tumors, counts of expanded alpha and beta TCRs tracked tumor mutation counts.

TCRdb used MiXCR to reprocess the 5' RACE reads, holding one entry per CDR3 protein. Of about 10,000 distinct CDR3 sequences detected, under 8.5% appear once; the ten largest clones hold 15% to 20%. This clonotype was counted only a few times. Its antigen is not identified. Time point defined: sample taken at primary tumor resection. Samples were donated by 72 untreated early-stage non-small cell lung cancer patients. V lost 3 bases, J lost 3 bases, and 7 bases stayed unmatched. Germline values: CDR1 MNHEY, CDR2 SMNVEV (reference sequence). This CDR3 comprises 17 residues. The chain recombines TRBV27 with TRBJ2-1; 11 bases fit TRBD2. The sequence came from a male donor with early-stage non-small cell lung cancer. Sample: lung tumor tissue, taken at surgery. The CDR3 protein is CASSFSTGTSGYNEQFF. Written as DNA, the CDR3 is TGTGCCAGCAGTTTTTCAACCGGGACTAGCGGCTACAATGAGCAGTTCTTC.